The subject of this entry is one T cell receptor (beta chain). The data belong to a study of early T cells in non-severe SARS-CoV-2 infection. The CDR3 runs 15 residues. Looked up from germline, CDR1 is DFQATT and CDR2 is SNEGSKA (reference sequence). V dropped 5 bases and J dropped 1; count of bases not matched to a gene: 10. TCRdb independently ran MiXCR on the 5' RACE reads; one entry per CDR3 protein. The sample gives about 55,000 distinct CDR3 sequences, about 16% of which show up once; approximately 11% is in the top ten. The chain recombines TRBV20-1 with TRBJ1-1; 7 bases align to TRBD1. This sample comprised whole blood, obtained at baseline. The source of this sequence is an adult who was a healthcare worker with PCR-confirmed SARS-CoV-2 infection or an uninfected control (not recorded which). CDR3 DNA sequence: TGCAGTGCTCACGTAGGGGGCGCGTGGAACACTGAAGCTTTCTTT. This gives the protein CSAHVGGAWNTEAFF.